The present entry profiles one TCR beta chain with its context. TCRdb keeps only in-frame clones here, not all; method: immunoSEQ multiplex PCR. The sample lists about 120,000 clones, 80% to 95% occurring once. These data are taken from a study of T cell changes during pregnancy in multiple sclerosis. Germline CDR1 reads SGHTA; CDR2 reads FQGNSA. There are 16 residues in the CDR3. With 4 bases removed from V and 3 bases from J, the gap between germline ends came to 18 bases. The rearrangement joins TRBV7-2 to TRBJ1-1; no definite D call. The receptor was derived from a female donor with multiple sclerosis, enrolled in a pregnancy study. Here the sequenced sample was peripheral blood, taken before pregnancy. The CDR3: CASSSAPTGSYTEAFF. The DNA for the CDR3 is TGTGCCAGCAGCTCCGCCCCCACCGGGTCTTACACTGAAGCTTTCTTT.